These T cell receptor beta chains were read from a single sample in a study of T cell changes during pregnancy in multiple sclerosis. Clones were sequenced by immunoSEQ multiplex PCR, and TCRdb holds only the in-frame ones, with some missing. This repertoire shows approximately 100,000 clones, more than 90% found once; its top ten account for 3% to 3.5%. This sample comprised peripheral blood, obtained in the second trimester of pregnancy. Receptor source: a female donor with multiple sclerosis, enrolled in a pregnancy study. Both conserved end residues are trimmed from each CDR3. D genes are given only for firm matches.

d_gene,v_gene,CDR3aa
TRBD1,TRBV27,ASSAGQGFAGQETQY
TRBD2,TRBV6-5,ASRGLAGVDEQF
TRBD2,TRBV29-1,SVGPGTSGSGELF
TRBD2,TRBV6-5,ASSPSPSGGIQY
TRBD2,TRBV6-5,ASSYLAGRRVNEQF
NA,TRBV15,ATSPRGLYEQY
NA,TRBV28,ASSPLLVGEQY
TRBD2,TRBV4-2,ASSPRTREGANEQF
NA,TRBV19,ASSIQRSYEQY
NA,TRBV6-1,AIVYRANTEAF
NA,TRBV29-1,SVEVGDRNYEQY
NA,TRBV27,ASSTTGYNQPQH
TRBD2,TRBV7-3,ASSWGGPGELF
TRBD2,TRBV19,ASSVSGSSYNEQF
TRBD2,TRBV4-3,ASSQSTSGRADEQF
NA,TRBV28,ASSFTGLHNNEQF
TRBD1,TRBV7-2,ASSLEGTGYREQY
TRBD1,TRBV6-6,ASSEDRVDQPQH
NA,TRBV5-4,ASSLGSSYEQY
TRBD1,TRBV5-4,ASSFPMGQGQETQY
TRBD2,TRBV7-9,ASKSPSGKSTDTQY
NA,TRBV9,ASSVAAGKETQY
NA,TRBV19,ASSISQRDFGEKLF
TRBD1,TRBV9,ASSVDLGTAPYEQY
NA,TRBV19,ASSIAGLTNEKLF